Given below is one T cell receptor beta chain in context. The antigen is undetermined. This CDR3 spans 14 amino acids. CDR1 is SGHTA and CDR2 is FQGNSA in the germline V gene. The V and J ends lost 5 bases and 1 base respectively, with 11 bases between them. The sample originates from a study of siplizumab effects on memory and regulatory T cells. General study results and limits: Naive T cells, seemingly more diverse than memory cells, seemed major alloresponse contributors. Confirmatory evidence of suppressive function in proliferating siplizumab-culture Tregs was not obtained.

Method: immunoSEQ multiplex PCR; TCRdb's copy keeps in-frame clones and lacks some. The sample gives about 70,000 clones, about 87% of which show up once; around 1.8% is in the top ten. Sample: Tregs sorted from blood. The sequence was obtained from a human donor in good health. The chain carries TRBV7-2 and TRBJ1-1; unclear D gene. The DNA of the CDR3 is TGTGCCAGCAGCCGTGGACGCAAGAACACTGAAGCTTTCTTT. The encoded protein is CASSRGRKNTEAFF.